Listed here are 8 T cell receptor beta chains from one sample, sequenced in a study of T cells in women clearing cervical HPV infection listed by TCRdb under 2018. Library prep was done by the immunoSEQ multiplex PCR assay. TCRdb carries this immuneACCESS record with in-frame sequences only. Its versions omit some clonotypes, under half of them owing to an unresolved V gene in the studies checked, with the rest unexplained. The sample has about 22,000 clones on record. The top ten hold about 12% of the sample. The sequenced sample consisted of blood buffy coat. The receptors come from a woman between 18 and 70 years old with a cervical HPV16 infection that either progressed to CIN3+ or cleared (not recorded which).

Comment on this clone: The read ends 3 residues early relative to the CDR3; the germline J gene fills the gap. The V call is TRBV19, the J call TRBJ1-1; no definite D call. This CDR3 contains 11 residues. From germline, CDR1 is LNHDA and CDR2 SQIVND (reference sequence). CDR3 bases read: TGTGCCACAATGGCCACTACGGAA. Its translation: CATMATTE. The full CDR3 sequence reads CATMATTEAFF.

A remark on this clone: The CDR3 is cut off 3 residues early in the read; its end comes from the germline J gene. J is TRBJ2-7 and V is TRBV7-2; 10 bases fit TRBD2. The CDR3 totals 15 residues. The germline V gene encodes CDR1 SGHTA and CDR2 FQGNSA. Unmatched junction bases numbered 6, after V lost 4 bases and J lost 3 bases. The covered CDR3 bases are TGTGCCAGCAGCTCTCTAGCGGGGGTCAACTACGAG. As protein: CASSSLAGVNYE. The complete CDR3 reads CASSSLAGVNYEQYF.

As concerns this clone: The CDR3 end falls 3 residues outside the read, so it is completed with the germline J gene. This sequence joins TRBV7-3 and TRBJ1-2, with 11 bases lining up with TRBD1. Germline lookup yields CDR1 SGHTA and CDR2 FQGTGA. Losses at the gene ends were 5 bases for V and 7 bases for J; bases not matched to a gene: 9. This CDR3 is built from 15 residues. CDR3 bases read: TGTGCCAGCAGCCCCGGACAGGGGGCTTTTTCTGGC. It is translated as CASSPGQGAFSG. The CDR3 as a whole reads CASSPGQGAFSGYTF. The complete variable domain, with remaining parts taken from reference TRBV7-3 and TRBJ1-2, reads GAGVSQTPSNKVTEKGKYVELRCDPISGHTALYWYRQSLGQGPEFLIYFQGTGAADDSGLPNDRFFAVRPEGSVSTLKIQRTERGDSAVYLCASSPGQGAFSGYTFGSGTRLTVV.

With respect to this clone: The observed sequence ends 3 residues before the CDR3 terminus, with the missing tail filled in from the germline J gene. The chain couples TRBV2 to TRBJ1-4; D remains ambiguous. Germline V gene lookup returns CDR1 SNHLY and CDR2 FYNNEI. CDR3 size: 15 residues. The V end lost 3 bases, the J end lost 4 bases, and 12 bases lay between the germline ends. CDR3 DNA, as far as it was read: TGTGCCAGCAGTGAGTCGTCCAGGTATAATGAAAAA. Its translation: CASSESSRYNEK. In full, the CDR3 is CASSESSRYNEKLFF.

Points on this clone: The CDR3 end lies 3 residues beyond the end of the read and is filled in from the germline J gene. The V gene is TRBV18, the J gene TRBJ2-5; the D call may be TRBD1 or TRBD2 (6 bases each). This CDR3 is built from 15 residues. Germline V gene lookup returns CDR1 KGHSH and CDR2 LQKENI. V dropped 2 bases and J dropped 5 bases, with 15 bases sitting between them. The CDR3 DNA, read in part, is TGTGCCAGCTCACCAAGGGGGAGGAGCGTGGAGACC. Amino acid sequence: CASSPRGRSVET. The entire CDR3 protein reads CASSPRGRSVETQYF.

Concerning this clone: The read finishes 3 residues shy of the CDR3 end, and the germline J gene is used to complete it. The genes are TRBV5-1 and TRBJ2-1, with TRBD2 matching over 7 bases. This CDR3 has 14 residues. Germline values: CDR1 SGHRS, CDR2 YFSETQ. V dropped 5 bases and J dropped 0; count of bases not matched to a gene: 2. The CDR3 DNA, read in part, is TGCGCCAGCAGGCGGGAGTTCTCCTACAATGAG. As protein: CASRREFSYNE. The full CDR3 reads CASRREFSYNEQFF.

To note about this clone: Sequencing ends 3 residues short of the CDR3 end; the germline J gene provides the rest. The chain carries TRBV20-1 and TRBJ2-3; D may be TRBD1 (5 bases). V lost 6 bases to trimming and J lost 4 bases, with 8 bases between them. The CDR3 runs to 11 residues. Germline CDR1 DFQATT, CDR2 SNEGSKA (reference sequence). CDR3 DNA, as far as it was read: TGCAGTGCCAGGGTCGCAGATACG. Translation gives CSARVADT. The CDR3 reads in full as CSARVADTQYF.

The CDR3 loop is CASSPPRADTQYF. The CDR3 bases that were read are TGTGCCAGCTCACCACCACGCGCAGATACG. The chain is built from TRBV18 and TRBJ2-3; unclear D gene. The observed sequence ends 3 residues before the CDR3 terminus, with the missing tail filled in from the germline J gene. Trimming removed 0 bases at V and 4 bases at J, with 5 bases between. Per germline, CDR1 KGHSH and CDR2 LQKENI. The CDR3 sequence is 13 residues long.